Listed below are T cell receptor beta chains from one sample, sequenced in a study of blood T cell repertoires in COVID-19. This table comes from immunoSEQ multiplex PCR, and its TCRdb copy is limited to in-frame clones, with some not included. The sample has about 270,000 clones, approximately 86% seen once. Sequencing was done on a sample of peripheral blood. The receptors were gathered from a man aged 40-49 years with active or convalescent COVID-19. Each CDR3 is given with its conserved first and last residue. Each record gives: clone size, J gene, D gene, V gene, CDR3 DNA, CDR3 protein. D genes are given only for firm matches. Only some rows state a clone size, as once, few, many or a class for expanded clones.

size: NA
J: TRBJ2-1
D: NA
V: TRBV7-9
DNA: TGTGCCAGCAGCTTAGTGACAGGCTCCTACAATGAGCAGTTCTTC
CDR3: CASSLVTGSYNEQFF

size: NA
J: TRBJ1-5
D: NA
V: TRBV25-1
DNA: TGTGCCAGCAGTGAACCAGGGATGGAGCTTAGCAATCAGCCCCAGCATTTT
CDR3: CASSEPGMELSNQPQHF

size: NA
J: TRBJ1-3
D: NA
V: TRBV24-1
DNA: TGTGCCACCAGTGATTCTCCGGGTTCTGGAAACACCATATATTTT
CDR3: CATSDSPGSGNTIYF

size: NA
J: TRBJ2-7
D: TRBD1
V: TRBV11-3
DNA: TGTGCCAGCAGCTCAAGGACAGGGGTGGACGAGCAGTACTTC
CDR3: CASSSRTGVDEQYF

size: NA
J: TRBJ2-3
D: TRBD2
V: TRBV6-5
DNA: TGTGCCAGCAGTTCCGGACTAGCGGGAGTAGATACGCAGTATTTT
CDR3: CASSSGLAGVDTQYF

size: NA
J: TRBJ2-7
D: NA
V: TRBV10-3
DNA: TGTGCCATCAGTGACGGACAGCCACGGGCCGAGCAGTACTTC
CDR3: CAISDGQPRAEQYF

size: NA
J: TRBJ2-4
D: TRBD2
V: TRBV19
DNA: TGTGCCAGTACTAGGAGCGGGGCGGCCAAAAACATTCAGTACTTC
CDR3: CASTRSGAAKNIQYF

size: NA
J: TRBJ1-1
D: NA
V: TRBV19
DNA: TGTGCCAGTAGTATGGGGCAGTACATGAACACTGAAGCTTTCTTT
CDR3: CASSMGQYMNTEAFF

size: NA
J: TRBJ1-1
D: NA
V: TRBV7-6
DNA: TGTGCCAGCAGCTTAGATTACAGGAGCATGAACACTGAAGCTTTCTTT
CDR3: CASSLDYRSMNTEAFF

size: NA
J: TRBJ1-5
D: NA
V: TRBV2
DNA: TGTGCCAGCAGAGAGAGAGCGGGACCCCGGGAGCCCCAGCATTTT
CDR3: CASRERAGPREPQHF

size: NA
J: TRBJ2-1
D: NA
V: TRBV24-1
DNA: TGTGCCACCAGTGATTTTCAAGCAAATGAGCAGTTCTTC
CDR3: CATSDFQANEQFF

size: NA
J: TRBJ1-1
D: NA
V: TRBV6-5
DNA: TGTGCCAGCAATTACGCCGACAGGTCTGGGAACACTGAAGCTTTCTTT
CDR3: CASNYADRSGNTEAFF

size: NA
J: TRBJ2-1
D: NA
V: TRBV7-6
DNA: TGTGCCAGCAGCTTAGACGCTCTGGCCGTATACAATGAGCAGTTCTTC
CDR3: CASSLDALAVYNEQFF

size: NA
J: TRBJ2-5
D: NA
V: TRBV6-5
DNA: TGTGCCAGCAGTTCGGCGGGATCCCGGGGGACCCAGTACTTC
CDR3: CASSSAGSRGTQYF

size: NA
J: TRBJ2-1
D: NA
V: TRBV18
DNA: TGTGCCAGCTCACCACCGAGGGCGGATTCGAATGAGCAGTTCTTC
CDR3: CASSPPRADSNEQFF

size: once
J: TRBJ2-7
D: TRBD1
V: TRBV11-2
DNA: TGTGCCAGCAGCTGGGACAGGGTTTACGAGCAGTACTTC
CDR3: CASSWDRVYEQYF

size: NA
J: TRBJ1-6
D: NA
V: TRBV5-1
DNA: TGCGCCAGCAGCTTTGGTACGGTTGGCTATAATTCACCCCTCCACTTT
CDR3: CASSFGTVGYNSPLHF

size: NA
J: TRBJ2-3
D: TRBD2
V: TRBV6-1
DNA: TGTGCCAGCAGTGAAAAGACCGGGTTGGCGGGGGGGGTGTATACGCAGTATTTT
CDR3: CASSEKTGLAGGVYTQYF

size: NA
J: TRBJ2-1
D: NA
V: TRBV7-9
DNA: TGTGCCAGCAGCTTAGCAGGGGGTGATGAGCAGTTCTTC
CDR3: CASSLAGGDEQFF

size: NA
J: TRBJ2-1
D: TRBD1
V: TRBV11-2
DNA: TGTGCCAGCAGCTTATCTCCACAGGGGCATGAGCAGTTCTTC
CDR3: CASSLSPQGHEQFF

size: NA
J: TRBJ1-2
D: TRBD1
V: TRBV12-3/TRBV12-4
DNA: TGTGCCAGCAATCCAGGGGGTAGGGGCTACACCTTC
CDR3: CASNPGGRGYTF

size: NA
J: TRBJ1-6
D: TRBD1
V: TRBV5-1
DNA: TGCGCCAGCAGCTGGGGGACAGGGGATTCACCCCTCCACTTT
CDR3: CASSWGTGDSPLHF

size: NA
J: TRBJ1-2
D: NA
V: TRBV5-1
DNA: TGCGCCAGCTCCCAACAGGTTACTCTTGGCTACACCTTC
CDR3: CASSQQVTLGYTF

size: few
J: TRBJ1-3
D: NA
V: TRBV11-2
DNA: TGTGCCAGCAGCTTTAAATTTAGCGCGTCCCCCATATATTTT
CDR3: CASSFKFSASPIYF

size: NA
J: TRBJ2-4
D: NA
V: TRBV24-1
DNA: TGTGCCACCAGTGATAGGAGGGAGTCTGGGTACATTCAGTACTTC
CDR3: CATSDRRESGYIQYF

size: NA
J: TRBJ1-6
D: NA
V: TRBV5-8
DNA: TGTGCCAGCAGCTTCCCCCCATCACCCCTCCACTTT
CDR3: CASSFPPSPLHF

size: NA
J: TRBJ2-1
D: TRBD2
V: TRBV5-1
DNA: TGCGCCAGCAGCTTGTGGGCTAGCGGGCACAATGAGCAGTTCTTC
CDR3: CASSLWASGHNEQFF

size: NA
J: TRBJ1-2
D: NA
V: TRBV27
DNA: TGTGCCAGCAGTTTTAAGGCCGGAGAGGGTTTTGGCTACACCTTC
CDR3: CASSFKAGEGFGYTF

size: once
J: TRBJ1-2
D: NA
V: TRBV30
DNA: TGTGCCTGGAGCCCGGGGAGGGTAGTAGCAAACTATGGCTACACCTTC
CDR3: CAWSPGRVVANYGYTF

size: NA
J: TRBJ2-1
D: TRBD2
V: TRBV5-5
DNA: TGTGCCAGCAGCTCCTCGACTAGCGGGGGGGCGTACAATGAGCAGTTCTTC
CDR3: CASSSSTSGGAYNEQFF

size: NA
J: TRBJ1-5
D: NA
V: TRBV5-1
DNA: TGCGCCAGCAGCTTTGATGGGGGGAGCAATCAGCCCCAGCATTTT
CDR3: CASSFDGGSNQPQHF

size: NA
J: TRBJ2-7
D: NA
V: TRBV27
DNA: TGTGCCAGCAGTTTAGGGCCATACTACGAGCAGTACTTC
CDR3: CASSLGPYYEQYF

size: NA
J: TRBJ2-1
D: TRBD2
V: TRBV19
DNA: TGTGCCAGTTCCCGACTAGCGGGAGACAATGAGCAGTTCTTC
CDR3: CASSRLAGDNEQFF

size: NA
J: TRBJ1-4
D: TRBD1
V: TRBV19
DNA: TGTGCCAGTAGTGCAGCGTTACAGGGGACTAATGAAAAACTGTTTTTT
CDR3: CASSAALQGTNEKLFF

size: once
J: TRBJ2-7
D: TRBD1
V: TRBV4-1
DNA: TGCGCCAGCAGCCAAGAACAGGGGGACGAGCAGTACTTC
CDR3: CASSQEQGDEQYF

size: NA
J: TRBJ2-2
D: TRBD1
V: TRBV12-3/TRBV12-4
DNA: TGTGCCAGCATAGGACAGGTAGTGGGGGAGCTGTTTTTT
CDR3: CASIGQVVGELFF

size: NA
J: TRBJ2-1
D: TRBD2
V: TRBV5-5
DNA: TGTGCCAGCAGCGACGGACTAGCGGGGGGACCTGAGCAGTTCTTC
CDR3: CASSDGLAGGPEQFF

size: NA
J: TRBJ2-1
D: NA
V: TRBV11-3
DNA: TGTGCCAGCAGGGGGGCCAATGAGCAGTTCTTC
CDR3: CASRGANEQFF

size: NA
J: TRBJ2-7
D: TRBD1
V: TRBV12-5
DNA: TGTGCTAGTGGTTTGGTTAAGGGACAGGGGAGCGGGGTCCACGAGCAGTACTTC
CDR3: CASGLVKGQGSGVHEQYF

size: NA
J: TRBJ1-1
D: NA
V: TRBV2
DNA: TGTGCCAGCGCGGACAGCACGAACACTGAAGCTTTCTTT
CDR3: CASADSTNTEAFF

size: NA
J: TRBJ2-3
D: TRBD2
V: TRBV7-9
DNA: TGTGCCAGCAGCTCCCGAGCGGGAGCCACAGATACGCAGTATTTT
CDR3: CASSSRAGATDTQYF

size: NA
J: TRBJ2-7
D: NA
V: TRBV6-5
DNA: TGTGCCAGCAGCCAGGACAGCTACGAGCAGTACTTC
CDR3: CASSQDSYEQYF

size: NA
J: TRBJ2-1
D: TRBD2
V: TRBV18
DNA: TGTGCCAGCTCACCCTTGCGGACTAGCGGGGGGAACAATGAGCAGTTCTTC
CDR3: CASSPLRTSGGNNEQFF

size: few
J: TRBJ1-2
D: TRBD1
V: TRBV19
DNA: TGTGCCAGTAGTATAGTCAGGGGGCCCTATGGCTACACCTTC
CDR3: CASSIVRGPYGYTF

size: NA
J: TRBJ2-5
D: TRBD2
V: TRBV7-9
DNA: TGTGCCAGCAGCTTAGCCCGGCCGACTAGCGGGGGGGCGGGGGAGACCCAGTACTTC
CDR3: CASSLARPTSGGAGETQYF

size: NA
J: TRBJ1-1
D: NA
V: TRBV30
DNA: TGTGCCTGGAGCCCCGGGGGGAACACTGAAGCTTTCTTT
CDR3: CAWSPGGNTEAFF